This TCR beta chain emerged from a study of T cells in Graves' hyperthyroidism and ophthalmopathy. TCR beta CDR3 sequences were amplified from RNA transcripts. HTBI primers were used for first-round RT-PCR of the TCR CDR3. One entry per CDR3 protein, called by TCRdb with MiXCR from the multiplex PCR reads. Of around 240,000 distinct CDR3 sequences in the sample, less than 20% were seen once. The sample holds a few counts of this clonotype. The V and J ends lost 3 bases and 3 bases respectively, with 5 bases between them. CDR3 length: 13 residues. Per the germline V gene, CDR1 is WNHNN and CDR2 is SYGVQD (reference sequence).

The source of this sequence is a woman under 30 with Graves' ophthalmopathy. Sequenced: blood. The chain is built from TRBV10-1 and TRBJ2-2; D gene unclear. The DNA for the CDR3 is TGCGCCAGCAGTGAATACTACACCGGGGAGCTGTTTTTT. This translates into CASSEYYTGELFF.